Each of the 26 T cell receptor beta chains below was sequenced from the same sample in a study of T cells in Graves' hyperthyroidism and ophthalmopathy. RNA transcripts provided the source from which TCR beta CDR3 regions were amplified. A first-round RT-PCR of the TCR CDR3 used the HTBI primer set. Each CDR3 protein is one row after TCRdb ran MiXCR on the multiplex PCR reads. The sample lists around 600,000 distinct CDR3 sequences, roughly 15% occurring once. The sequenced sample consisted of blood. Source of these receptors: a woman between 45 and 60 years old with Graves' ophthalmopathy.

This clonotype was counted a few times. The chain employs TRBV10-2 and TRBJ2-7, with 14 bases aligning to TRBD2. CDR3 length: 15 amino acids. Germline CDR1 and CDR2: WSHSY and SAAADI. V lost 5 bases, J lost 7 bases, and 7 bases stayed unmatched. In nucleotides, the CDR3 is TGCGCCAGCAGTCTAGGGACTAGCGGGAGTACGGAGCAGTACTTC. Translating it yields CASSLGTSGSTEQYF.

V usage is TRBV29-1 and J usage is TRBJ1-6, with D tentatively TRBD1 (6 bases). The germline V and J ends were trimmed by 6 bases and 9 bases, with 24 bases remaining between them. Germline-derived CDR1 and CDR2 are SQVTM and ANQGSEA. This CDR3 is built from 16 residues. CDR3 region: CSVVIGGQGLGSPLHF. The CDR3 region has the DNA TGCAGCGTCGTAATTGGGGGGCAGGGGCTAGGTTCACCCCTCCACTTT.

This clonotype was recorded at least ten times. The chain combines TRBV27 with TRBJ1-5; D not resolved. CDR3 length: 19 residues. V gave up 6 bases and J gave up 6 bases, with 30 bases separating them. In germline, CDR1 is MNHEY, CDR2 SMNVEV (reference sequence). CDR3 coding DNA: TGTGCCAGCAGCACACGGGCACGGGCCGACCCCCACTTTTCTCAGCCCCAGCATTTT. Its translation: CASSTRARADPHFSQPQHF.

This clonotype was found many times. This chain uses TRBV29-1 with TRBJ2-7; 7 bases agree with TRBD1. Per germline, CDR1 SQVTM and CDR2 ANQGSEA. This CDR3 is 16 amino acids long. Unmatched junction bases numbered 9, after V lost 0 bases and J lost 1 base. The CDR3 nucleotides are TGCAGCGTTGAAGATCAACGGGACAGCCGATCCTACGAGCAGTACTTC. Its protein product is CSVEDQRDSRSYEQYF.

A word on this clonotype: Being one base from a much bigger clone, this may be a read error. The chain carries TRBV20-1 and TRBJ2-1; 8 bases are shared with TRBD1. CDR1 and CDR2 from the germline V gene are DFQATT and SNEGSKA (reference sequence). CDR3 length equals 12 residues. V shed 3 bases and J 8 bases; nucleotides not matched to a gene: 3. The DNA of the CDR3 is TGCAGTGCTAGTCAGGGGGCGGATGAGCAGTTCTTC. Translated, it gives CSASQGADEQFF.

Of note for this clonotype: This may be a read error: a much more frequent sequence differs by one nucleotide. This chain connects TRBV20-1 to TRBJ2-1, with TRBD2 matching over 10 bases. The trim removed 6 bases at V and 8 bases at J, leaving 19 bases unmatched. Germline CDR1 is DFQATT and CDR2 is SNEGSKA (reference sequence). The CDR3 is 17 residues long. CDR3 sequence (DNA): TGCAGTGCGGACGGGGTGTTAGCGGGAGGCAGTGAGGATGAGCAGTTCTTC. Protein product: CSADGVLAGGSEDEQFF.

The sample holds many counts of this clonotype. The rearrangement uses TRBV29-1 and TRBJ1-1; D is possibly TRBD1 (5 bases). This CDR3 spans 13 amino acids. Germline V gene data show CDR1 as SQVTM and CDR2 as ANQGSEA. V was shortened by 2 bases and J by 0 bases, with 7 bases between the two germline ends. CDR3 protein: CSVEQGLNTEAFF. CDR3 DNA sequence: TGCAGCGTTGAACAGGGATTGAACACTGAAGCTTTCTTT.

This clonotype was seen a few times. The rearrangement links TRBV5-1 to TRBJ2-1, with TRBD2 matching over 9 bases. V dropped 4 bases and J dropped 7; count of bases not matched to a gene: 9. The V gene's germline CDR1 is SGHRS and CDR2 YFSETQ. The CDR3 runs 15 residues. The CDR3 reads CASSTQGLAGNEQFF. CDR3 DNA sequence: TGCGCCAGCAGCACCCAGGGGCTAGCGGGAAATGAGCAGTTCTTC.

This clonotype occurred many times. The V gene is TRBV4-3, the J gene TRBJ1-5, with 7 bases aligning to TRBD1. Per germline, CDR1 LGHNA and CDR2 YSLEER. This CDR3 is 15 amino acids long. After removal of 0 bases from V and 6 bases from J, the junction contained 5 bases not matched to a gene. CDR3 nucleotide sequence: TGCGCCAGCAGCCAAGATCGACAGGGTGGTCAGCCCCAGCATTTT. The encoded protein is CASSQDRQGGQPQHF.

This clonotype has at least ten counts. The chain joins TRBV4-1 to TRBJ1-5, with D maybe TRBD1 (6 bases). Per germline, CDR1 MGHRA and CDR2 YSYEKL. The length of the CDR3 is 14 residues. Trimming pared 3 bases from V and 6 bases from J, leaving 12 bases between. CDR3 nucleotides: TGCGCCAGCAGCCACGAGGGGGGGGCTCAGCCCCAGCATTTT. Its translation: CASSHEGGAQPQHF.

The sample holds many counts of this clonotype. The chain's CDR3 is CASSYTRGGYGYTF. The CDR3 coding sequence is TGTGCCAGCAGTTATACAAGGGGCGGCTATGGCTACACCTTC. This rearrangement joins TRBV6-1 to TRBJ1-2; possible D gene TRBD1, 5 bases. V was clipped by 5 bases and J by 4 bases, with 14 bases between them. This CDR3 comprises 14 residues. Germline CDR1 MNHNS, CDR2 SASEGT.

This clonotype came up many times. The CDR3 sequence is CASSAGTGGWSNQPQHF. CDR3 nucleotide sequence: TGTGCCAGCAGTGCCGGGACAGGGGGTTGGAGCAATCAGCCCCAGCATTTT. The V gene is TRBV2, the J gene TRBJ1-5, with TRBD1 matching over 11 bases. This CDR3 comprises 17 residues. The V gene end was trimmed by 4 bases and the J gene end by 1 base; junction bases not matched to a gene: 6. CDR1 and CDR2 (germline): SNHLY, FYNNEI.

About this clonotype: This sequence may be a read error, since a much larger clone differs from it by one base. The rearrangement links TRBV7-9 to TRBJ1-2; unclear D gene. Trimming removed 5 bases at V and 7 bases at J, with 17 bases between. CDR1 SEHNR and CDR2 FQNEAQ come from the germline V gene (reference sequence). There are 14 residues in the CDR3. The CDR3, as DNA: TGTGCCAGCAGCGAATTTAGCAGAATATGTGGCTACACCTTC. This translates into CASSEFSRICGYTF.

The gene calls are TRBV28 and TRBJ2-2; 7 bases map to TRBD2. Germline V gives CDR1 MDHEN, CDR2 SYDVKM. After removal of 8 bases from V and 4 bases from J, the junction contained 10 bases not matched to a gene. This CDR3 has 15 residues. In nucleotides, the CDR3 is TGTGCCAGCGCGCCCCTCGGGACTACCACCGGGGAGCTGTTTTTT. The encoded protein is CASAPLGTTTGELFF.

This clonotype has only a few counts. The chain uses TRBV28 and TRBJ2-2, with 13 bases lining up with TRBD2. Germline CDR1 and CDR2: MDHEN and SYDVKM. The V segment lost 6 bases and the J segment 1 base; nucleotides outside the gene matches: 8. The CDR3 length is 18 residues. The CDR3 region has the DNA TGTGCCAGCAGCCAGGGACTAGCGGGAACCATGAACACCGGGGAGCTGTTTTTT. Translating it yields CASSQGLAGTMNTGELFF.

This clonotype was seen many times. J is TRBJ1-3 and V is TRBV10-3, with a tentative D call TRBD1 (5 bases). V lost 2 bases and J 0 bases, leaving 11 bases between the germline ends. The CDR3 length is 16 residues. CDR1 is ENHRY and CDR2 is SYGVKD in the germline V gene. The CDR3 sequence: CAISERGPSSGNTIYF. The DNA for the CDR3 is TGTGCCATCAGTGAGAGGGGCCCGAGCTCTGGAAACACCATATATTTT.

The chain carries TRBV20-1 and TRBJ1-5; 7 bases are shared with TRBD1. Germline V gene lookup returns CDR1 DFQATT and CDR2 SNEGSKA (reference sequence). The CDR3 has 14 amino acids. The ends lost 3 bases at V and 8 bases at J; junction bases unmatched: 10. This CDR3 is CSARRDSGFEPQHF. CDR3 coding DNA: TGCAGTGCTAGGAGGGACAGCGGGTTTGAGCCCCAGCATTTT.

This clonotype was observed many times. The chain recombines TRBV27 with TRBJ1-6; D is undetermined. The germline gives CDR1 MNHEY, CDR2 SMNVEV (reference sequence). Trimming took 5 bases from V and 9 from J, leaving 14 bases between them. The CDR3 extends over 14 amino acids. CDR3 coding DNA: TGTGCCAGCAGTGAGAGGGAAAGGTTTTCACCCCTCCACTTT. This gives the protein CASSERERFSPLHF.

Ten or more counts support this clonotype. The chain combines TRBV20-1 with TRBJ2-1; unclear D gene. With 3 bases removed from V and 8 bases from J, the gap between germline ends came to 11 bases. Germline CDR1 reads DFQATT; CDR2 reads SNEGSKA (reference sequence). This CDR3 is built from 12 residues. CDR3 DNA: TGCAGTGCTAGTTCGAACGTCTATGAGCAGTTCTTC. Translation: CSASSNVYEQFF.

This clonotype appeared many times. This chain uses TRBV6-2 or TRBV6-3 with TRBJ2-1, with 7 bases matching TRBD2. In germline, CDR1 is MNHEY, CDR2 SVGEGT. This CDR3 has 15 residues. The J segment lost 2 bases and the V segment lost 2 bases, leaving 3 bases of the junction unmatched. The CDR3 nucleotides read TGTGCCAGCAGTTACCCAGCGGGAACCTACAATGAGCAGTTCTTC. Residues: CASSYPAGTYNEQFF.

This clonotype was observed a handful of times. This chain joins TRBV19 and TRBJ2-1, with a tentative D call TRBD2 (8 bases). V was clipped by 2 bases and J by 2 bases, with 16 bases between them. CDR3 length: 17 residues. Germline CDR1 and CDR2: LNHDA and SQIVND (reference sequence). The DNA for the CDR3 is TGTGCCAGTAGTATATGGCGACAGGGACTAGCCTACAATGAGCAGTTCTTC. This codes for CASSIWRQGLAYNEQFF.

As to this clonotype: A much larger clone lies one base from this, so it may be a read error. The chain is built from TRBV7-2 and TRBJ2-2; a weak D match, TRBD2 (6 bases). CDR3 length: 16 residues. Germline V gene data show CDR1 as SGHTA and CDR2 as FQGNSA. The CDR3 coding sequence is TGTGTCAGCAGCTCAAGCGGGCGACTCACCACCGGGGAGCTGTTTTTT. Translating gives CVSSSSGRLTTGELFF. The full variable domain, completed using reference TRBV7-2 and TRBJ2-2, is GAGVSQSPSNKVTEKGKDVELRCDPISGHTALYWYRQSLGQGLEFLIYFQGNSAPDKSGLPSDRFSAERTGGSVSTLTIQRTQQEDSAVYLCVSSSSGRLTTGELFFGEGSRLTVL.

This clonotype appeared a few times. J is TRBJ2-7 and V is TRBV4-2, with 9 bases lining up with TRBD1. This CDR3 is 17 amino acids long. Unmatched junction bases numbered 14, after V lost 4 bases and J lost 4 bases. The germline V gene has CDR1 LGHNA and CDR2 YNFKEQ. Here the CDR3 DNA reads TGTGCCAGCAGCCTTACGACCGGGACAGGGACGAAATACGAGCAGTACTTC. Translation gives CASSLTTGTGTKYEQYF.

This clonotype was seen repeatedly, ten times or more. The chain couples TRBV27 to TRBJ1-5; the match to TRBD1 covers 7 bases. This CDR3 region has 16 residues. With V trimmed by 5 bases and J by 9 bases, 16 bases remained unmatched. The germline V gene has CDR1 MNHEY and CDR2 SMNVEV (reference sequence). The CDR3 region is CASSVTGLREVWPQHF. The CDR3 DNA reads TGTGCCAGCAGTGTGACAGGGCTCCGTGAAGTTTGGCCCCAGCATTTT.

The V and J genes are TRBV7-9 and TRBJ2-6; D is unclear. The length of the CDR3 is 15 residues. Germline V gene sequence: CDR1 SEHNR, CDR2 FQNEAQ (reference sequence). V was cut by 5 bases and J by 3 bases, with 11 bases left in between. CDR3 coding DNA: TGTGCCAGCAGCCCCCCCGTGGGTGGGGCCAACGTCCTGACTTTC. Protein sequence: CASSPPVGGANVLTF.

V usage is TRBV6-2 or TRBV6-3 and J usage is TRBJ2-1, with TRBD2 matching 7 bases. The CDR3 length is 16 residues. Germline CDR1 and CDR2: MNHEY and SVGEGT. J lost 8 bases, V lost 8 bases, and 18 bases had no gene match. The CDR3 DNA reads as TGTGCCAGCGGCGCCCCGGGGCGGGAGATGGGCGATGAGCAGTTCTTC. This encodes CASGAPGREMGDEQFF.